This T cell receptor beta chain was retrieved from a study of blood T cell repertoires in COVID-19. Background on the study: Acute and convalescent COVID-19 specimens originated in the United States, Italy and Spain. PBMCs, B-cell-depleted T cells, or T cells provided the cDNA or gDNA that made up the material.

Authors' methods: Amplification of reference gene primers provided the estimated nucleated cell counts. Using immunoSEQ multiplex PCR, the repertoire was profiled, and TCRdb retains in-frame clones only, with some absent. D and trimming come from the DNA, and the V and J calls and clone size come from that table. This table has 93,000 or so clones, about 90% appearing once. Germline V CDR1 and CDR2: SGDLS, YYNGEE. V was clipped by 4 bases and J by 2 bases, with 3 bases between them. The CDR3 runs to 12 residues. Sequenced material: peripheral blood. This rearrangement joins TRBV9 to TRBJ2-2; D call uncertain. This TCR came from a human donor in a cohort sampled during active COVID-19. CDR3 DNA sequence: TGTGCCAGCAGCCTTAACACCGGGGAGCTGTTTTTT. It specifies CASSLNTGELFF.